This T cell receptor (beta chain) originates from a study of cytotoxic CD8 clonotypes in ibrutinib-treated CLL. Overall study context: The patients, around 10 relapsed/refractory and roughly 15 treatment-naive, included about 18 who were IGHV unmutated.

Repertoires were generated with immunoSEQ multiplex PCR, while TCRdb's copy carries only in-frame clones and drops some. This table holds over 100,000 clones, 70% to 90% found once. The CDR3 is made up of 15 amino acids. Trimming cost V 0 bases and J 6 bases, with 13 bases left between them. CDR1 and CDR2 from the germline V gene are SGHNT and YYREEE (reference sequence). The chain carries TRBV5-4 and TRBJ2-1, with a possible D match to TRBD2 (5 bases). The source is a human donor with chronic lymphocytic leukemia. Sample: PBMCs, taken after 24 months of ibrutinib treatment. The CDR3: CASSLAEVGSNEQFF. The CDR3 DNA sequence: TGTGCCAGCAGCTTGGCAGAGGTAGGGAGCAATGAGCAGTTCTTC.